The clone carrying this T cell receptor beta chain was seen a few times. Using immunoSEQ multiplex PCR, the repertoire was profiled, and TCRdb retains in-frame clones only, with some absent. The sample shows about 200,000 clones, approximately 84% of them seen only once. The CDR3 extends over 14 amino acids. Germline V gene sequence: CDR1 SGDLS, CDR2 YYNGEE. Trimming took 3 bases from V and 4 from J; bases not matched to a gene: 4. This specimen comes from a study of blood T cell repertoires in COVID-19. Sequenced input: peripheral blood. The TCR comes from a woman aged 70 to 79 with active or convalescent COVID-19. The gene calls are TRBV9 and TRBJ1-1; 9 bases match TRBD1. CDR3 DNA: TGTGCCAGCAGCGGTGGACAGGGGCTCACTGAAGCTTTCTTT. Its protein is CASSGGQGLTEAFF. Combining the CDR3 with reference TRBV9 and TRBJ1-1 gives the whole variable domain DSGVTQTPKHLITATGQRVTLRCSPRSGDLSVYWYQQSLDQGLQFLIQYYNGEERAKGNILERFSAQQFPDLHSELNLSSLELGDSALYFCASSGGQGLTEAFFGQGTRLTVV.